This T cell receptor beta chain comes out of a study of T-cell memory formation after mild COVID-19. This clonotype was found many times. One entry per CDR3 protein, called by TCRdb with MiXCR from the 5' RACE reads. The sample consists of tens of thousands of distinct CDR3 sequences, roughly 12% of them appearing once. What was sequenced was PBMCs or a T cell subset sorted from them (not recorded which). The origin of this receptor is a man aged 18 to 30 who had mild COVID-19 (a few samples of this study predate the infection). Cell type and time point are not known.

The CDR3 loop reads CASSSGTGKGANVLTF. The CDR3 bases are TGTGCCAGCAGCTCCGGGACAGGGAAAGGGGCCAACGTCCTGACTTTC. This sequence joins TRBV11-2 and TRBJ2-6, with 9 bases that match TRBD1. This CDR3 has 16 residues. V lost 4 bases, J lost 4 bases, and 5 bases stayed unmatched. Germline CDR1 SGHAT, CDR2 FQNNGV.